The T cell receptor (beta chain) described here comes from a study of T cells in Graves' hyperthyroidism and ophthalmopathy. The wider study: The authors collected peripheral blood at initial diagnosis, before any treatment. Overall study results and limits: Model-based prediction identified ophthalmopathy a median about 6.8 months prior to its onset.

Amplification of TCR beta CDR3 regions used RNA as the template. HTBI primers drove first-round RT-PCR of the TCR CDR3. TCRdb reprocessed the multiplex PCR reads with MiXCR, giving one entry per CDR3 protein. The sample holds around 520,000 distinct CDR3 sequences; approximately 25% are singletons and the top ten take about 11%. The study excluded patients with uncontrolled infection, other autoimmune disease, pregnancy or lactation. Clinicians diagnosed patients from clinical symptoms, serum thyroxine and TRAb, thyroid ultrasound and orbital computed tomography. This CDR3 contains 14 residues. Germline CDR1 and CDR2: LNHNV and YYDKDF (reference sequence). With 1 base clipped from V and 2 bases from J, the junction kept 2 bases outside the gene matches. This clonotype has only a few counts. Its antigen remains unidentified.

The sequenced sample was blood. The source of this sequence is a woman aged 25-40 years with Graves' ophthalmopathy. V usage is TRBV15 and J usage is TRBJ2-7; 7 bases match TRBD1. The CDR3 sequence: CATSRGDRPYEQYF. The CDR3 DNA reads TGTGCCACCAGCAGAGGGGACAGACCCTACGAGCAGTACTTC.